Below are 7 T cell receptor beta chains sequenced from a single sample in a study of metastatic and nonmetastatic thyroid tumors. MiXCR was used by TCRdb to re-call the PCR reads. This table has about 24,000 clones, about 21% appearing once. All patients were untreated before thyroid surgery. The sequenced sample consisted of blood. Source of these receptors: a male donor with papillary thyroid cancer or a benign thyroid nodule (not recorded which). Some clones in this sample may be carry-over from other donors' samples.

V gene TRBV28 combines with J gene TRBJ2-2; 10 bases fit TRBD1. Germline V gene lookup returns CDR1 MDHEN and CDR2 SYDVKM. There are 16 residues in the CDR3. V shed 4 bases, J shed 7 bases, and the junction held 9 bases outside the gene matches. The CDR3 region is CASSSLGQGGHGELFF. In DNA form, the CDR3 reads TGTGCCAGCAGTTCCCTTGGACAGGGGGGACACGGGGAGCTGTTTTTT.

Judged by abundance, this clone is medium-sized (0.01 to 0.1%). V is TRBV4-1 and J is TRBJ1-4; TRBD1 agrees at 7 bases. The CDR3 has 15 residues. CDR1 is MGHRA and CDR2 is YSYEKL in the germline V gene. V shed 7 bases and J 7 bases; nucleotides not matched to a gene: 12. DNA for the CDR3: TGCGCCAGCACTCGAAAAACAGGGGCGTTTGAAAAACTGTTTTTT. Translated: CASTRKTGAFEKLFF.

The chain combines TRBV11-2 with TRBJ2-1; D is perhaps TRBD1 (6 bases). The CDR3 loop spans 15 amino acids. Per the germline V gene, CDR1 is SGHAT and CDR2 is FQNNGV. V lost 5 bases and J 4 bases, leaving 15 bases between the germline ends. CDR3 amino acids: CASSLTGPKYNEQFF. The CDR3 DNA follows: TGTGCCAGCAGCCTCACAGGGCCCAAATACAATGAGCAGTTCTTC.

This clone was found many times. The rearrangement uses TRBV30 and TRBJ1-2; TRBD1 might be the D (6 bases). In germline, CDR1 is GTSNPN, CDR2 SVGIG (reference sequence). This CDR3 has 15 residues. Trimming took off 3 bases at V and 6 bases at J, with 20 bases between the two ends. The CDR3 protein is CAWSAATGAWDGYTF. The CDR3 coding sequence is TGTGCCTGGAGCGCCGCCACGGGGGCGTGGGATGGCTACACCTTC.

V gene TRBV20-1 combines with J gene TRBJ2-7, with 7 bases matching TRBD1. CDR3 length equals 14 residues. Per the germline V gene, CDR1 is DFQATT and CDR2 is SNEGSKA (reference sequence). Trimming took 7 bases from V and 4 from J; bases not matched to a gene: 13. Here the CDR3 DNA reads TGCAGTGTGGCAACCGGACAGGAGGTATACGAGCAGTACTTC. Encoded protein: CSVATGQEVYEQYF.

The chain recombines TRBV4-2 with TRBJ2-7; D is possibly TRBD2 (6 bases). Germline CDR1 reads LGHNA; CDR2 reads YNFKEQ. The V end was cut by 1 base, the J end by 7 bases, with 8 bases between. The CDR3 has 12 residues. CDR3 loop: CASSQVAGEQYF. In DNA, the CDR3 is TGTGCCAGCAGCCAAGTCGCGGGAGAGCAGTACTTC.

This clone was counted only a few times. The rearrangement links TRBV20-1 to TRBJ2-1; 9 nucleotides agree with TRBD2. CDR3 length: 16 residues. In germline, CDR1 is DFQATT, CDR2 SNEGSKA (reference sequence). V trimming: 0 bases; J trimming: 6 bases; junction bases outside the gene matches: 9. The CDR3 here is CSARDLREGDSNEQFF. CDR3 nucleotide sequence: TGCAGTGCTAGAGATCTGCGGGAGGGGGATAGCAATGAGCAGTTCTTC.